This T cell receptor (beta chain) was found in a study of T cells in Graves' hyperthyroidism and ophthalmopathy. Study-level information: Pretreatment peripheral blood was obtained at initial diagnosis.

The CDR3 totals 14 residues. J gave up 6 bases and V 6 bases, and 11 bases lay outside the gene matches. RNA transcripts provided the source from which TCR beta CDR3 regions were amplified. Researchers ran a first-round RT-PCR on the TCR CDR3 using the HTBI primer set. MiXCR, applied by TCRdb to the multiplex PCR reads, yields one record per CDR3 protein. The top ten hold approximately 15% of the sample, which has 450,000 to 600,000 distinct CDR3 sequences, about 15% seen once. The source material was blood. The gene calls are TRBV12-3 or TRBV12-4 and TRBJ2-7; 7 positions match TRBD1. The receptor comes from a middle-aged woman with Graves' hyperthyroidism. The CDR3, as DNA: TGTGCCAGCAGGAAGGACAGGCGGTCCGGCGAGCAGTACTTC. Translation gives CASRKDRRSGEQYF.